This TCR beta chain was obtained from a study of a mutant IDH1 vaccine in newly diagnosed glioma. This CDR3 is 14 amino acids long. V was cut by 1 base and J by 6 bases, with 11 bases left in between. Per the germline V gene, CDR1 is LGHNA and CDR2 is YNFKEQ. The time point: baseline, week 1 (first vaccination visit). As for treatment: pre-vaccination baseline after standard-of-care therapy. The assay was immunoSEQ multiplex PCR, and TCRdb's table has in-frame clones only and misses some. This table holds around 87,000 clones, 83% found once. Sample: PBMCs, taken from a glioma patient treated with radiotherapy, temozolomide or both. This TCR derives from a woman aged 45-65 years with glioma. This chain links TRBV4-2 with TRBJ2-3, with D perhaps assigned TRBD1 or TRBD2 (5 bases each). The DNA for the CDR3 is TGTGCCAGCAGCCAAGGAGGGGATGTGGATACGCAGTATTTT. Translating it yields CASSQGGDVDTQYF.